The 5 T cell receptor beta chains below were found in one sample sequenced in a study of identical twins. Each CDR3 protein gets one entry after TCRdb re-called the 5' RACE reads with MiXCR. The sample holds around 680,000 distinct CDR3 sequences; around 8.3% are singletons and the top ten take about 0.98%. Another study also made use of these data, one on yellow fever vaccine responses in identical twins.

The sequencing input was PBMCs. Source of these receptors: a woman aged 18-29 years in good health.

This clonotype came up a few times. J is TRBJ2-1 and V is TRBV6-4, with 7 bases that match TRBD2. Unmatched junction bases numbered 12, after V lost 4 bases and J lost 6 bases. CDR1 is MRHNA and CDR2 is SNTAGT in the germline V gene. There are 16 residues in the CDR3. In nucleotides, the CDR3 is TGTGCCAGCAGTGTGACTAGCCAACTGGGGGGCAATGAGCAGTTCTTC. It specifies CASSVTSQLGGNEQFF.

This clonotype was counted only a few times. The genes are TRBV6-1 and TRBJ2-7; maybe TRBD1 (7 bases). The CDR3 runs to 15 residues. Germline lookup yields CDR1 MNHNS and CDR2 SASEGT. V lost 7 bases, J lost 2 bases, and 18 bases lay in between. The CDR3 reads CASTSPQGGPYEQYF. CDR3 in DNA: TGTGCCAGCACCTCCCCCCAGGGGGGCCCCTACGAGCAGTACTTC.

This rearrangement joins TRBV7-9 to TRBJ2-1, with a weak D call TRBD2 (5 bases). This CDR3 has 15 residues. V lost 1 base and J lost 4, with 11 bases in between. Germline CDR1 is SEHNR and CDR2 is FQNEAQ (reference sequence). The CDR3 bases are TGTGCCAGCAGCTTAGTGGTCGGGGAATACAATGAGCAGTTCTTC. This codes for CASSLVVGEYNEQFF.

Many counts were recorded for this clonotype. The chain is built from TRBV5-1 and TRBJ2-7, with 7 nucleotides matching TRBD2. CDR3 length: 14 amino acids. Germline loops: CDR1 SGHRS, CDR2 YFSETQ. With 4 bases clipped from V and 3 bases from J, the junction kept 7 bases outside the gene matches. CDR3 sequence (DNA): TGCGCCAGCAGCCCTTCGGGGGGAAACTACGAGCAGTACTTC. This codes for CASSPSGGNYEQYF.

This clonotype has a handful of counts. The chain recombines TRBV6-1 with TRBJ2-7; possible D gene TRBD1, 6 bases. Germline V lookup: CDR1 MNHNS, CDR2 SASEGT. The CDR3 has 16 amino acids. V gave up 6 bases and J gave up 7 bases, with 25 bases separating them. CDR3 in DNA: TGTGCCAGCAGCAGAACCCCGGGAAAGGGGGTCTTGGAGCAGTACTTC. Encoded protein: CASSRTPGKGVLEQYF.